These 3 T cell receptor beta chains share one sample of origin, sequenced in a study of identical twins. One entry per CDR3 protein, called by TCRdb with MiXCR from the 5' RACE reads. The sample carries 350,000 to 500,000 distinct CDR3 sequences, around 18% recorded once. Input material: naive T cells sorted from blood. Source of these receptors: a man aged 50 to 59 in good health.

The table lists this clonotype with many counts. The chain uses TRBV5-6 and TRBJ1-6; no definite D call. The CDR3 has 15 residues. Germline CDR1 and CDR2: SGHDT and YYEEEE. V lost 4 bases and J 8 bases, leaving 16 bases between the germline ends. CDR3 DNA sequence: TGTGCCAGCAGCCAACCTGGGGTAGGATATTCACCCCTCCACTTT. It translates to CASSQPGVGYSPLHF.

V is TRBV11-2 and J is TRBJ2-3; D gene unclear. The length of the CDR3 is 16 residues. The ends were cut back, 4 bases at V and 8 bases at J, with 22 bases in the middle. Per the germline V gene, CDR1 is SGHAT and CDR2 is FQNNGV. CDR3 DNA sequence: TGTGCCAGCAGCTCCCTCTCAGGCCCCCATTGGGGTACGCAGTATTTT. It codes for CASSSLSGPHWGTQYF. Looking up the rest from reference TRBV11-2 and TRBJ2-3 gives the full variable domain: EAGVAQSPRYKIIEKRQSVAFWCNPISGHATLYWYQQILGQGPKLLIQFQNNGVVDDSQLPKDRFSAERLKGVDSTLKIQPAKLEDSAVYLCASSSLSGPHWGTQYFGPGTRLTVL.

This clonotype was seen many times. The V and J genes are TRBV20-1 and TRBJ1-2; TRBD1 might be the D (6 bases). V was clipped by 3 bases and J by 3 bases, with 11 bases between them. The germline CDR1 and CDR2 sequences are DFQATT and SNEGSKA (reference sequence). The CDR3 covers 13 residues. CDR3 sequence reads: CSASRGSYYGYTF. The CDR3 nucleotides are TGCAGTGCTAGCAGGGGCTCGTACTATGGCTACACCTTC.